The present entry profiles one T cell receptor (beta chain) with its context. Sequenced by immunoSEQ multiplex PCR; TCRdb stores in-frame clones only, minus some. The sample has some 300,000 clones, around 89% seen once. This sample is part of a study of blood T cell repertoires in COVID-19. Allocation to cohorts depended on clinical history reported by the participants. This TCR was sampled from a woman in her forties who had recovered from COVID-19. The specimen sequenced was PBMCs or T cells enriched from blood (not recorded which).

This CDR3 is CASRHIWTRLNTEAFF. The CDR3 DNA reads TGTGCCAGCAGACACATTTGGACAAGACTGAACACTGAAGCTTTCTTT. V gene TRBV3-1 (or the pseudogene TRBV3-2) combines with J gene TRBJ1-1; D perhaps matches TRBD1 (5 bases). Germline CDR1 and CDR2: LGHDT and YNNKEL (reference sequence). V lost 6 bases to trimming and J lost 0 bases, with 17 bases between them. There are 16 residues in the CDR3.